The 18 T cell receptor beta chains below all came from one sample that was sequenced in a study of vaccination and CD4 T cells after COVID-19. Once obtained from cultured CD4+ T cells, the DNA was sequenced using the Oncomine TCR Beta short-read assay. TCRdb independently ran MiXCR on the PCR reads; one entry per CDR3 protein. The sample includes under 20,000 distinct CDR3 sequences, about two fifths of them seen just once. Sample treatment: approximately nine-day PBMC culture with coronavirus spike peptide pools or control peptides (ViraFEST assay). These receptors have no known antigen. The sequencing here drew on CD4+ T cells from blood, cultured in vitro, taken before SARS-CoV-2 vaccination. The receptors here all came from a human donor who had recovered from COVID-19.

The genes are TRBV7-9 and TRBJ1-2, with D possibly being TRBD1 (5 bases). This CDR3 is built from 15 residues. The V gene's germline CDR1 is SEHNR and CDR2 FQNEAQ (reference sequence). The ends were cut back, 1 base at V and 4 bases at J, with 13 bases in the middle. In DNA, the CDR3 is TGTGCCAGCAGCTTAGGGGACCTCCGGAGCTATGGCTACACCTTC. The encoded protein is CASSLGDLRSYGYTF. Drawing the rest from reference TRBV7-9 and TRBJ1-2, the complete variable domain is DTGVSQNPRHKITKRGQNVTFRCDPISEHNRLYWYRQTLGQGPEFLTYFQNEAQLEKSRLLSDRFSAERPKGSFSTLEIQRTEQGDSAMYLCASSLGDLRSYGYTFGSGTRLTVV.

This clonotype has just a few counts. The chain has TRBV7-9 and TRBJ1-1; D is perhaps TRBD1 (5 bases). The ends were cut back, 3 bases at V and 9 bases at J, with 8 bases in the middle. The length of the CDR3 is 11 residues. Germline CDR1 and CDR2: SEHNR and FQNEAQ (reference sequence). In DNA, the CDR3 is TGTGCCAGCAGCTTCTCAGGGAAAGCTTTCTTT. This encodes CASSFSGKAFF.

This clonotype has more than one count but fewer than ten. The CDR3 here is CASSLGASTDTQYF. CDR3 DNA: TGTGCCAGCAGTTTGGGCGCCAGCACAGATACGCAGTATTTT. The chain is built from TRBV27 and TRBJ2-3; no clear D gene. Germline CDR1 reads MNHEY; CDR2 reads SMNVEV (reference sequence). Trimming removed 3 bases at V and 0 bases at J, with 7 bases between. The CDR3 covers 14 residues.

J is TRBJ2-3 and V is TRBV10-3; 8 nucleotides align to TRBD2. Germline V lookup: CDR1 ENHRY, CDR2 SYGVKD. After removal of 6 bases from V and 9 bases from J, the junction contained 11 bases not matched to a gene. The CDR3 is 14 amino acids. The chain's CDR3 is CAIRGTSNTRTQYF. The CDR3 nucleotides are TGTGCCATCAGGGGGACTAGTAACACCCGCACGCAGTATTTT.

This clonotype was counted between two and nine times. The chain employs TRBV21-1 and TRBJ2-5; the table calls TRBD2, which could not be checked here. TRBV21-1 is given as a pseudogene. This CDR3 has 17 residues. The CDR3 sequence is CASSKGLAGGPEETQYF. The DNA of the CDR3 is TGTGCCAGCAGCAAAGGCCTAGCGGGGGGGCCCGAGGAGACCCAGTACTTC.

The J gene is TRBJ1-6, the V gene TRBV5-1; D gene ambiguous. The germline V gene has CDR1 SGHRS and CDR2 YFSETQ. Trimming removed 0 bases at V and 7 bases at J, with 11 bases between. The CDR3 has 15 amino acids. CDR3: CASSLASAENSPLHF. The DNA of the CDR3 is TGCGCCAGCAGCTTGGCCTCGGCAGAGAATTCACCCCTCCACTTT.

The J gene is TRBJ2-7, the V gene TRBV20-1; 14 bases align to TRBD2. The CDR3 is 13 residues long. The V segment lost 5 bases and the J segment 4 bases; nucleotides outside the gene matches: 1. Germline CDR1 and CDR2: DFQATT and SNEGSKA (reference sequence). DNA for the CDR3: TGCAGTGCTGGACTAGCGGGAGGTTACGAGCAGTACTTC. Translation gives CSAGLAGGYEQYF.

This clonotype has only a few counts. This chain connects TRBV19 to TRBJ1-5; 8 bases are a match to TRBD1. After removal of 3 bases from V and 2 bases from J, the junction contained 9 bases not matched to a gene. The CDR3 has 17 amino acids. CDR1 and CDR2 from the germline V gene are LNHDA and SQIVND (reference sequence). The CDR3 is CASSIATGGARNQPQHF. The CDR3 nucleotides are TGTGCCAGTAGTATTGCCACAGGGGGTGCTCGCAATCAGCCCCAGCATTTT.

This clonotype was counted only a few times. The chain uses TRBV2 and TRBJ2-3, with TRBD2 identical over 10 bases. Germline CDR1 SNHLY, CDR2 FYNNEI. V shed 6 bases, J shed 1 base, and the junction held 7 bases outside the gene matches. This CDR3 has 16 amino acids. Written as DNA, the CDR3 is TGTGCCAGCAGGGGGCTAGCGGGGGCCCGCACAGATACGCAGTATTTT. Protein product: CASRGLAGARTDTQYF.

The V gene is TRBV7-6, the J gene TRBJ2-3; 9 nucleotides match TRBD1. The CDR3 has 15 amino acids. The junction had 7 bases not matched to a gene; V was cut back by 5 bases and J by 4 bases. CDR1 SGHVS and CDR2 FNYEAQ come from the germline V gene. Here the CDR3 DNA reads TGTGCCAGCAGCCGGGACAGGGTCGAAGCAGATACGCAGTATTTT. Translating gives CASSRDRVEADTQYF. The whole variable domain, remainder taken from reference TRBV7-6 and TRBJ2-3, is GAGVSQSPRYKVTKRGQDVALRCDPISGHVSLYWYRQALGQGPEFLTYFNYEAQQDKSGLPNDRFSAERPEGSISTLTIQRTEQRDSAMYRCASSRDRVEADTQYFGPGTRLTVL.

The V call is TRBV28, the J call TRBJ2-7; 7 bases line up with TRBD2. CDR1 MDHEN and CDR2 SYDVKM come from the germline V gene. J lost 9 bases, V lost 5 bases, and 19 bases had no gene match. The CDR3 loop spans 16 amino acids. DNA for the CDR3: TGTGCCAGCAGTCCCCTTCTTTTAGCGGGCCCCGTGAGGCAGTACTTC. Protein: CASSPLLLAGPVRQYF. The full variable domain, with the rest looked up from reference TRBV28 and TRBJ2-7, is DVKVTQSSRYLVKRTGEKVFLECVQDMDHENMFWYRQDPGLGLRLIYFSYDVKMKEKGDIPEGYSVSREKKERFSLILESASTNQTSMYLCASSPLLLAGPVRQYFGPGTRLTVT.

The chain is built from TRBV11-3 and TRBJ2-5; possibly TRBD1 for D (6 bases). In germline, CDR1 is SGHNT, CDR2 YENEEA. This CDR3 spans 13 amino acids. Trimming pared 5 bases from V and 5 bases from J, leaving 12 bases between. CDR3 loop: CASSVTGFETQYF. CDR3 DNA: TGTGCCAGCAGCGTCACAGGGTTTGAGACCCAGTACTTC.

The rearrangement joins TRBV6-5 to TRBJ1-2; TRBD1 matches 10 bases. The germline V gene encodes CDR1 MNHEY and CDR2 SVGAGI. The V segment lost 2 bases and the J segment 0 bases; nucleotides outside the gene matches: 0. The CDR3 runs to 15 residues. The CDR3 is CASSYGTGANYGYTF. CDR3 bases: TGTGCCAGCAGTTACGGGACAGGGGCTAACTATGGCTACACCTTC.

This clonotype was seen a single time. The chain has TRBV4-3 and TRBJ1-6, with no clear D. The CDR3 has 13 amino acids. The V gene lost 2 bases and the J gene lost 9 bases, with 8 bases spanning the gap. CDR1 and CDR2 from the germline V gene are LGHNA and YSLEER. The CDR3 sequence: CASSQLTPSPLHF. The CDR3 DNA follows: TGCGCCAGCAGCCAACTTACTCCTTCACCCCTCCACTTT.

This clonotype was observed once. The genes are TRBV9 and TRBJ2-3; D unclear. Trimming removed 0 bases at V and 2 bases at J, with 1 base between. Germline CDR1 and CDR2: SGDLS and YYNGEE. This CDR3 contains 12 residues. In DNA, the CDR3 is TGTGCCAGCAGCGTAGACACAGATACGCAGTATTTT. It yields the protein CASSVDTDTQYF. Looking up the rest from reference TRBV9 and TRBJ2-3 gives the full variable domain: DSGVTQTPKHLITATGQRVTLRCSPRSGDLSVYWYQQSLDQGLQFLIQYYNGEERAKGNILERFSAQQFPDLHSELNLSSLELGDSALYFCASSVDTDTQYFGPGTRLTVL.

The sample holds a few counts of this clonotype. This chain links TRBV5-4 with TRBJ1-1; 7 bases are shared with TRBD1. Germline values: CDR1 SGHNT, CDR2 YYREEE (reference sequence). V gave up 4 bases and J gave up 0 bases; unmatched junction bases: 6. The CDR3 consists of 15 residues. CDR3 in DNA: TGTGCCAGCAGCGAACCGGGACAGATGAACACTGAAGCTTTCTTT. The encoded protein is CASSEPGQMNTEAFF.

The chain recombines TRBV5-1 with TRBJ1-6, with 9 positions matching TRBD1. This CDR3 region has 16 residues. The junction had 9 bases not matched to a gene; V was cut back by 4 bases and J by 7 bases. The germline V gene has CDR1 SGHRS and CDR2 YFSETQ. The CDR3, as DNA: TGCGCCAGCAGCCTACAGGGGGCCTTTGGGAATTCACCCCTCCACTTT. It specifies CASSLQGAFGNSPLHF.

The CDR3 region is CASSGQDSSYEQYF. CDR3 nucleotides: TGTGCCAGCAGTGGGCAGGATTCTTCCTACGAGCAGTACTTC. The chain is built from TRBV12-3 or TRBV12-4 and TRBJ2-7; D gene ambiguous. This CDR3 comprises 14 residues. V was cut by 5 bases and J by 1 base, with 12 bases left in between.